A selection of T cell receptor beta chains follows, all from one sample in a study of radiation and T cells in renal cell carcinoma. The data were produced by immunoSEQ multiplex PCR, yet TCRdb's version contains in-frame clones alone and is incomplete. The profile shows some 78,000 clones, approximately 90% of them singletons. The sequenced sample was blood, obtained from a patient whose treatment included radiotherapy and nephrectomy. These receptors all stem from a woman aged 65 to 85 with renal cell carcinoma. Both conserved end residues are part of each CDR3. Each record gives: V gene, J gene, CDR3 protein.

TRBV5-5	TRBJ2-7	CASSFLQGNSHEQYF
TRBV11-2	TRBJ2-7	CASSLIQSSYEQYF
TRBV19	TRBJ1-6	CASRAGNSPLHF
TRBV19	TRBJ2-1	CASSGLAPNEQFF
TRBV5-6	TRBJ1-6	CASSLAGENSPLHF
TRBV7-8	TRBJ2-1	CASSFRTGDNEQFF
TRBV30	TRBJ1-2	CAWSVGTVYGYTF
TRBV7-2	TRBJ2-5	CASSFAGVSETQYF
TRBV30	TRBJ1-4	CAWSSGTGGSNEKLFF
TRBV19	TRBJ1-5	CASSPIDKGGSNQPQHF
TRBV18	TRBJ2-7	CASSASFYEQYF
TRBV6-6	TRBJ1-1	CASSLVTEAFF
TRBV7-9	TRBJ2-2	CASSFRVNTGELFF
TRBV6-5	TRBJ1-3	CASSRTGSGNTIYF
TRBV30	TRBJ1-1	CAWSVTSAEAFF
TRBV30	TRBJ2-7	CAWGYSGYEQYF
TRBV5-6	TRBJ2-5	CASSGTGVETQYF
TRBV5-6	TRBJ2-5	CASSPRGWETQYF
TRBV5-1	-	CASSSSGASSYNEQFF
TRBV27	TRBJ2-7	CASWGGHNYEQYF
TRBV5-1	TRBJ1-1	CASSLAKTGGYGAFF
TRBV7-3	TRBJ1-2	CASSSGEGYTF
TRBV27	TRBJ1-2	CASSPRGSNGYTF
TRBV6-5	TRBJ1-1	CASSYRGSTEAFF
TRBV6-1	TRBJ2-4	CASSGAGVVNIQYF
TRBV30	TRBJ1-4	CAWSADGTANEKLFF
TRBV5-1	TRBJ1-1	CASSSGPLNTEAFF
TRBV19	TRBJ2-1	CASSIFTGRNEQFF
TRBV5-5	TRBJ2-5	CASSLGTSGGAQETQYF
TRBV4-3	TRBJ1-5	CASSQDAGLQPQHF
TRBV6-1	TRBJ1-1	CASSVARGGTEAFF
TRBV9	TRBJ1-4	CASSRGAGTDPEKLFF
TRBV5-8	TRBJ2-7	CASSLLTGEYSYEQYF
TRBV5-8	TRBJ1-2	CASSFGVKTGDGYTF
TRBV29-1	TRBJ1-1	CSVSTGTNTEAFF
TRBV10-2	TRBJ2-2	CASTGTVTGELFF
TRBV5-4	TRBJ2-3	CASSLAARDTQYF
TRBV19	TRBJ2-1	CASSMGTGGGDEQFF
TRBV5-1	TRBJ1-5	CASSPDRSNQPQHF